The 9 T cell receptor beta chains reported below all come from one sample, sequenced in a study of CD4 T cells in relation to SARS-CoV-2 and coronaviruses. Unexposed donor CD4+ T cells date from about 2011-2018, before the COVID-19 pandemic. CD4+ T cells were isolated from the cells after 10 days of culture. Assay used: immunoSEQ multiplex PCR; TCRdb lists only in-frame clones, some missing. The sample has about 30,000 clones; approximately 76% are singletons. The antigens these receptors bind are not known. The sample was CD4+ T cells from PBMCs, cultured in vitro. The receptors were sampled from a human donor in good health.

V usage is TRBV12-3 or TRBV12-4 and J usage is TRBJ1-2, with D possibly TRBD1 on 6 matching bases. The CDR3 is 13 amino acids. Trimming stripped 7 bases from V and 7 bases from J, with 16 bases between. The CDR3 loop reads CASTSGALGGYTF. For the CDR3, the DNA is TGTGCCAGCACCTCAGGGGCTCTGGGTGGCTACACCTTC.

The gene calls are TRBV4-2 and TRBJ2-3; tentative D call: TRBD2 (6 bases). This CDR3 has 22 residues. CDR1 is LGHNA, CDR2 YNFKEQ, per germline. V lost 4 bases and J lost 0, with 32 bases in between. CDR3 in DNA: TGTGCCAGCAGCCGACGTCGTGATAATGGTCACGGAGCGAGCGGGAGCACAGATACGCAGTATTTT. The encoded protein is CASSRRRDNGHGASGSTDTQYF.

Of note for this clone: Relative to the germline gene, one junction end is altered; a read error may explain this. This chain connects TRBV7-7 to TRBJ2-5, with unresolved D. The CDR3 covers 14 residues. Germline V CDR1 and CDR2: SSHAT, FNYEAQ (reference sequence). The CDR3 bases are TGTGCTAGCAGCTTAGGCGGCAGGCCGGAGACCCAGTACTTC. Translated, it gives CASSLGGRPETQYF.

The chain recombines TRBV3-1 (or the pseudogene TRBV3-2) with TRBJ2-7; 10 bases are shared with TRBD1. V shed 4 bases, J shed 3 bases, and the junction held 9 bases outside the gene matches. The CDR3 has 16 amino acids. Germline CDR1 and CDR2: LGHDT and YNNKEL (reference sequence). The DNA for the CDR3 is TGTGCCAGCAGCCCCTGGGGGACAGGGGATCTCTACGAGCAGTACTTC. Its protein is CASSPWGTGDLYEQYF.

The genes are TRBV6-2 or TRBV6-3 and TRBJ2-7, with D perhaps assigned TRBD1 or TRBD2 (6 bases each). CDR1 MNHEY and CDR2 SVGEGT come from the germline V gene. V gave up 4 bases and J gave up 3 bases, with 16 bases separating them. The CDR3 is 15 amino acids. The CDR3 DNA sequence: TGTGCCAGCAGTTGGGGGCGGGGTGTTAGCTACGAGCAGTACTTC. It translates to CASSWGRGVSYEQYF.

The V call is TRBV4-2, the J call TRBJ2-4; D perhaps matches TRBD2 (6 bases). Germline V gene data show CDR1 as LGHNA and CDR2 as YNFKEQ. V was pared by 1 base and J by 8 bases, with 12 bases between. This CDR3 has 14 amino acids. The CDR3 DNA reads as TGTGCCAGCAGCCAAGGGACTATGGGGGACATTCAGTACTTC. Its protein product is CASSQGTMGDIQYF.

The rearrangement links TRBV6-1 to TRBJ2-1, with TRBD2 matching over 12 bases. CDR1 and CDR2 from the germline V gene are MNHNS and SASEGT. The CDR3 has 18 amino acids. The ends lost 4 bases at V and 5 bases at J; junction bases unmatched: 12. The CDR3 region is CASSVKYPGLAGNNEQFF. CDR3 nucleotides: TGTGCCAGCAGTGTGAAGTACCCCGGACTAGCGGGGAACAATGAGCAGTTCTTC.

The V gene is TRBV6-5, the J gene TRBJ1-1, with a possible D match to TRBD1 (5 bases). Trimming removed 1 base at V and 5 bases at J, with 14 bases between. In germline, CDR1 is MNHEY, CDR2 SVGAGI. CDR3 length: 15 amino acids. The CDR3 nucleotides read TGTGCCAGCAGTTACTTTAGTACGAGGGGAACTGAAGCTTTCTTT. Translated: CASSYFSTRGTEAFF.

The chain has TRBV18 and TRBJ2-3; D is possibly TRBD1 (5 bases). The CDR3 totals 16 residues. V lost 3 bases, J lost 4 bases, and 17 bases lay in between. CDR1 and CDR2 from the germline V gene are KGHSH and LQKENI. Here the CDR3 reads CASSPSGAGVADTQYF. For the CDR3, the DNA is TGTGCCAGCTCACCGTCTGGGGCTGGGGTAGCAGATACGCAGTATTTT.